Listed below are T cell receptor beta chains from one sample, sequenced in a study of T cells in Graves' hyperthyroidism and ophthalmopathy. MiXCR was run by TCRdb on the multiplex PCR reads, yielding one entry per CDR3 protein. Counted here are approximately 370,000 distinct CDR3 sequences, approximately 17% occurring once; the ten biggest clones make up 30% to 35%. The material sequenced was blood. All receptors come from a woman under 40 with Graves' hyperthyroidism that later progressed to Graves' ophthalmopathy. The CDR3 runs from the conserved cysteine through the conserved F or W. The D gene is left open where the match is weak. Some rows mark clone size as missing; the rest say once, few, many or name a class of expanded clone.

abundance	v_gene	j_gene	d_gene	CDR3nt	CDR3aa
many	TRBV2	TRBJ2-2	TRBD2	TGTGCCAGCACTGCGGTGGGGACTAGCGAAAACACCGGGGAGCTGTTTTTT	CASTAVGTSENTGELFF
NA	TRBV18	TRBJ1-6	NA	TGTGCCAGCAAGTCTCTGGGTCAGAACAATTCACCCCTCCACTTT	CASKSLGQNNSPLHF
many	TRBV9	TRBJ2-3	NA	TGTGCCAGCAGCGTAGCTGGGGGTCTCACAGATACGCAGTATTTT	CASSVAGGLTDTQYF
NA	TRBV7-8	TRBJ1-5	TRBD1	TGTGCCAGCAGCCCCCCCTTCGGGGACAGGGGTCATTATGGCAATCAGCCCCAGCATTTT	CASSPPFGDRGHYGNQPQHF
NA	TRBV7-2	TRBJ2-5	TRBD2	TGTGCCAGCAGCTCCCGGACTAGCGGGGGGGGAAAAGAGACCCAGTACTTC	CASSSRTSGGGKETQYF
NA	TRBV5-6	TRBJ1-6	NA	TGTGCCAGCAGCTATTCCGGTGAGGGCTTAGGTTCACCCCTCCACTTT	CASSYSGEGLGSPLHF
NA	TRBV3-1	TRBJ2-1	NA	TGTGCCAGCAGCCGGAACACGTTGGCGGGAAATGAGCAGTTCTTC	CASSRNTLAGNEQFF
NA	TRBV20-1	TRBJ2-7	NA	TGCAGTGCCGGGGACCCTCGCTCCTACGAGCAGTACTTC	CSAGDPRSYEQYF
NA	TRBV19	TRBJ2-1	TRBD2	TGTGCCAGTAATATGGGACTATCAAATGAGCAGTTCTTC	CASNMGLSNEQFF
many	TRBV20-1	TRBJ1-1	NA	TGCAGTGCTAGAGATTACAAGGGATCCACTGAAGCTTTCTTT	CSARDYKGSTEAFF
many	TRBV4-1	TRBJ1-1	NA	TGCGCCAGCAGCCAAGAACGGAGGGAGAGGGTGATGAACACTGAAGCTTTCTTT	CASSQERRERVMNTEAFF
NA	TRBV28	TRBJ2-1	NA	TGTGCCAGCAGTTTAGTGTCCAGCGACAACTACAATGAGCAGTTCTTC	CASSLVSSDNYNEQFF
many	TRBV11-2	TRBJ2-1	NA	TGTGCCAGCAGCTTAGGACAGTTACGGCGTAATGAGCAGTTCTTC	CASSLGQLRRNEQFF
many	TRBV27	TRBJ2-7	NA	TGTGCCAGCAGTCCGCCCACAGGGTTAGGCCGCGAGCAGTACTTC	CASSPPTGLGREQYF
NA	TRBV27	TRBJ2-3	TRBD2	TGTGCCAGCAGTTTATGGATTAGCGGGGGGGCAGATACGCAGTATTTT	CASSLWISGGADTQYF
many	TRBV12-3/TRBV12-4	TRBJ1-6	NA	TGTGCCAGCAGCCCCGGACCGTATTATAATTCACCCCTCCACTTT	CASSPGPYYNSPLHF
NA	TRBV2	TRBJ2-3	TRBD2	TGTGCCAGCAGTTATAATCCGGGACTAGAGGTCGAGGATACGCAGTATTTT	CASSYNPGLEVEDTQYF
NA	TRBV9	TRBJ2-7	TRBD1	TGTGCCAGCAGCGTAGCGGGACAGGGGTTCTACGAGCAGTACTTC	CASSVAGQGFYEQYF
many	TRBV19	TRBJ1-1	NA	TGTGCCAGTTCCCTTACAGATCCGAACACTGAAGCTTTCTTT	CASSLTDPNTEAFF
few	TRBV6-5	TRBJ2-6	NA	TGTGCCAGCAGTTACTCGGGGGATGGGGCCAACGTCCTGACTTTC	CASSYSGDGANVLTF
few	TRBV28	TRBJ2-5	TRBD1	TGTGCCAGCAGTTCCGGACAGGGTTGGTCCCAGTACTTC	CASSSGQGWSQYF
NA	TRBV2	TRBJ2-3	NA	TGTGCCAGCAGCGGGAGCCGCACAGATACGCAGTATTTT	CASSGSRTDTQYF
NA	TRBV5-1	TRBJ2-3	TRBD1	TGCGCCAGCAGCTTGGGGCAGGGGGCACGGACAGATACGCAGTATTTT	CASSLGQGARTDTQYF
many	TRBV27	TRBJ1-2	TRBD1	TGTGCCAGCAGTTCTCTTGGGACAGGGGGCCATGGCTACACCTTC	CASSSLGTGGHGYTF
NA	TRBV4-1	TRBJ1-1	NA	TGCGCCAGCAGCCACGCATCATCGGGGTGGATTACTTCCACTGAAGCTTTCTTT	CASSHASSGWITSTEAFF
many	TRBV2	TRBJ2-1	NA	TGTGCCAGCAGTTTACCGCCGTACAATGAGCAGTTCTTC	CASSLPPYNEQFF
many	TRBV12-3/TRBV12-4	TRBJ1-3	NA	TGTGCCAGCAGTTTAAGCTCTGGAAACACCATATATTTT	CASSLSSGNTIYF
many	TRBV12-3/TRBV12-4	TRBJ1-5	TRBD1	TGTGCCAGCAGCCACGCAGGGGGCGGATATCAGCCCCAGCATTTT	CASSHAGGGYQPQHF
many	TRBV18	TRBJ2-1	TRBD2	TGTGCCAGCTCACCTTCCGGGACTAGCGGGATAAATGAGCAGTTCTTC	CASSPSGTSGINEQFF
many	TRBV18	TRBJ2-2	NA	TGTGCCAGCTCACCAGGAGGGGCCGGGGAGCTGTTTTTT	CASSPGGAGELFF
many	TRBV28	TRBJ2-5	TRBD2	TGTGCCAGCAGTCCCACCCCTCGACTAGCGGGAGGAAGGGAGACCCAGTACTTC	CASSPTPRLAGGRETQYF
few	TRBV20-1	TRBJ2-2	NA	TGCAGTGCCCTCCCAATAAATTCCGGGGAGCTGTTTTTT	CSALPINSGELFF
few	TRBV9	TRBJ2-5	TRBD2	TGTGCCAGCAGCGTAGAGGAGCGGGGGGGCAGAGAGACCCAGTACTTC	CASSVEERGGRETQYF
few	TRBV6-1	TRBJ1-1	TRBD1	TGTGCCAGCATCACAGGGGCGAACACTGAAGCTTTCTTT	CASITGANTEAFF
NA	TRBV20-1	TRBJ2-5	NA	TGCAGTGCTTGCCGGGACAGACTAGCCCAAGAGACCCAGTACTTC	CSACRDRLAQETQYF
many	TRBV6-1	TRBJ1-1	NA	TGTGCCAGCAGTGCTCGGCCAGCCACTGAAGCTTTCTTT	CASSARPATEAFF
many	TRBV5-1	TRBJ1-5	NA	TGCGCCAGCAGCTTGGGCCGAGGTAATCAGCCCCAGCATTTT	CASSLGRGNQPQHF
few	TRBV5-1	TRBJ1-2	TRBD1	TGCGCCAGCAGCGCCGGGACAGGGCCGGAAGGCTACACCTTC	CASSAGTGPEGYTF
many	TRBV7-2	TRBJ1-2	NA	TGTGCCAGCAGCTTAGATGACGGTCGAGGCTACACCTTC	CASSLDDGRGYTF
few	TRBV20-1	TRBJ2-7	NA	TGCAGTGCTAGAGAGGATTTGGGGTGGGAGCAGTACTTC	CSAREDLGWEQYF
few	TRBV29-1	TRBJ2-7	NA	TGCAGCGTTAAGGTCCCCCACGGGGCCTACGAGCAGTACTTC	CSVKVPHGAYEQYF
NA	TRBV28	TRBJ1-1	NA	TGTGCCAGCAGTTTATTATTAGGGGGTGCGAACACTGAAGCTTTCTTT	CASSLLLGGANTEAFF